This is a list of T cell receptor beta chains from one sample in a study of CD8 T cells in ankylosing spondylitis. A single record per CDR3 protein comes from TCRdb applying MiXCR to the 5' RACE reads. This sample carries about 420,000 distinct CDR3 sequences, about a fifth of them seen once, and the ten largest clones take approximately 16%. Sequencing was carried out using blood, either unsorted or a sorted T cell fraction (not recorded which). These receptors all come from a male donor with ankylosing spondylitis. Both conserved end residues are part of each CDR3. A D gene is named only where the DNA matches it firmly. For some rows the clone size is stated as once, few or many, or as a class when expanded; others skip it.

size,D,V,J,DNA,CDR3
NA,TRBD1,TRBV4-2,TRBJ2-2,TGTGCCAGCAGCCAACCGGGACAGGGTAGCGCCGGGGAGCTGTTTTTT,CASSQPGQGSAGELFF
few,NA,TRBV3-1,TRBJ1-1,TGTGCCAGCAGCCGTGGGGGGCCCACTGAAGCTTTCTTT,CASSRGGPTEAFF
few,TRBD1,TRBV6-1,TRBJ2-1,TGTGCCAGCAGTGAAGGGGGGTGGGGACAGACCTACAATGAGCAGTTCTTC,CASSEGGWGQTYNEQFF
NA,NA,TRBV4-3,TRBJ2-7,TGCGCCAGCAGCCAAGAAGATCAGGGGTGGTACGAGCAGTACTTC,CASSQEDQGWYEQYF
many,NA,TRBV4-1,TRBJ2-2,TGCGCCAGCAGCCTAGGTCGTGGCACCGGGGAGCTGTTTTTT,CASSLGRGTGELFF
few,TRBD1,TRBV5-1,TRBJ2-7,TGCGCCAGCAGCTCCGGACAGGGCTCCTACGAGCAGTACTTC,CASSSGQGSYEQYF
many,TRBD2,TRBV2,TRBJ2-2,TGTGCCAGCAGTCCAGGACTAGCGCTTAACACCGGGGAGCTGTTTTTT,CASSPGLALNTGELFF
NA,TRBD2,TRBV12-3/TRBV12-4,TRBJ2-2,TGTGCCAGCAGGGGGACTAGCGGGAGGGCCCTCAGGGACACCGGGGAGCTGTTTTTT,CASRGTSGRALRDTGELFF
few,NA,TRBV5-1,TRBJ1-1,TGCGCCAGCAGCAGAGACGCCCCTCAGAACACTGAAGCTTTCTTT,CASSRDAPQNTEAFF
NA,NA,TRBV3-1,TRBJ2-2,TGTGCCAGCAGCCACTGGGGGCTGGGGAACACCGGGGAGCTGTTTTTT,CASSHWGLGNTGELFF
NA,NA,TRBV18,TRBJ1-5,TGTGCCAGCTCACCATCGGCCTTACAGCCCAATCAGCCCCAGCATTTT,CASSPSALQPNQPQHF
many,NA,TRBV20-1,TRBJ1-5,TGCAGTGCTAGAGAGAATGTACGTCGTAATCAGCCCCAGCATTTT,CSARENVRRNQPQHF
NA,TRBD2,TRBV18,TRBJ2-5,TGTGCCAGCTCACCGACAGAGGGAGGGGAGACCCAGTACTTC,CASSPTEGGETQYF
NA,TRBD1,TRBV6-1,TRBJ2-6,TGTGCCAGCAGTACGACAGGGCCCTCTGGGGCCAACGTCCTGACTTTC,CASSTTGPSGANVLTF
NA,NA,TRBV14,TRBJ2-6,TGTGCCAGCAGCCCAGCTTCTGGGGCCAACGTCCTGACTTTC,CASSPASGANVLTF
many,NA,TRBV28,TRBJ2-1,TGTGCCAGCAGTCTACTGGACTATCCCGAGCAGTTCTTC,CASSLLDYPEQFF
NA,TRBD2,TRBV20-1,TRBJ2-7,TGCAGTGCTAGATCCCCGGTAGCGGGGATCTCCTCCGAGCAGTACTTC,CSARSPVAGISSEQYF
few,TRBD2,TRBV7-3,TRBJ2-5,TGTGCCAGCAGCCAGCTAGCGGGCCAAGAGACCCAGTACTTC,CASSQLAGQETQYF
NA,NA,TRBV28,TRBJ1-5,TGTTCCAGCAGTTCCACTTTGGCAGGGGGCAATCAGCCCCAGCATTTT,CSSSSTLAGGNQPQHF
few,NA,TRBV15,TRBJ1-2,TGTGCCACCAGCAGAGATTCTGGCAGGGTGTCAGCTAACTATGGCTACACCTTC,CATSRDSGRVSANYGYTF
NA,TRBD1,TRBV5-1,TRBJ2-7,TGCGCCAGCTGTCCGGGACAGGGCATCTTCTCCTACGAGCAGTACTTC,CASCPGQGIFSYEQYF
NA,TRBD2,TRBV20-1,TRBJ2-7,TGCAGTGCTAGACCTCCTCCTAGCGGGAGTCGCGAGCAGTACTTC,CSARPPPSGSREQYF
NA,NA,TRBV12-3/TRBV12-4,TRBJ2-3,TGTGCCAGCAGTTTCGGAAGCGGGCCTTCAGATACGCAGTATTTT,CASSFGSGPSDTQYF
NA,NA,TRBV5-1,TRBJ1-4,TGCGCCAGCACCGAGGAAGGGACTAATGAAAAACTGTTTTTT,CASTEEGTNEKLFF
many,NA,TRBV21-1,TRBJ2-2,TGTGCCAGCAGCAAAGGGACAGCGGGGGCGAACACCGGGGAGCTGTTTTTT,CASSKGTAGANTGELFF
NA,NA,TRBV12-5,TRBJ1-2,TGTGCTAGTGGTTTAGAGGGCCTCTATGGCTACACCTTC,CASGLEGLYGYTF
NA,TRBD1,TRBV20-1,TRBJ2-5,TGCAGTGCTATAGCCTGGGGCAGGGGGCGCGGGGAGACCCAGTACTTC,CSAIAWGRGRGETQYF